This paragraph reports one TCR beta chain. V gave up 7 bases and J gave up 8 bases, with 14 bases separating them. CDR3 size: 12 residues. CDR1 and CDR2 from the germline V gene are SQVTM and ANQGSEA. These data belong to a study of blood T cell repertoires in COVID-19. Study overall: Donors in the United States, Italy and Spain gave samples during acute or convalescent COVID-19.

Per the study methods: Cell counts per sample came from amplifying reference gene primers. Here immunoSEQ multiplex PCR was the method, and the copy in TCRdb shows in-frame clones only, minus some. V and J calls and clone size come straight from that table; D and trimming were deduced from the DNA. The sample yields approximately 270,000 clones, approximately 85% seen once. Resolution of symptoms, clearance, or two negative PCRs was present in recovered Cohort 3 donors. Sequencing was carried out using PBMCs or T cells enriched from blood (not recorded which). The chain employs TRBV29-1 and TRBJ1-4; a possible D gene is TRBD1 (6 bases). This receptor was identified in a woman aged 25 to 39 who had recovered from COVID-19. Written as DNA, the CDR3 is TGCAGCGCTCAGGGGTGGGAAGAAAAACTGTTTTTT. Protein sequence: CSAQGWEEKLFF.